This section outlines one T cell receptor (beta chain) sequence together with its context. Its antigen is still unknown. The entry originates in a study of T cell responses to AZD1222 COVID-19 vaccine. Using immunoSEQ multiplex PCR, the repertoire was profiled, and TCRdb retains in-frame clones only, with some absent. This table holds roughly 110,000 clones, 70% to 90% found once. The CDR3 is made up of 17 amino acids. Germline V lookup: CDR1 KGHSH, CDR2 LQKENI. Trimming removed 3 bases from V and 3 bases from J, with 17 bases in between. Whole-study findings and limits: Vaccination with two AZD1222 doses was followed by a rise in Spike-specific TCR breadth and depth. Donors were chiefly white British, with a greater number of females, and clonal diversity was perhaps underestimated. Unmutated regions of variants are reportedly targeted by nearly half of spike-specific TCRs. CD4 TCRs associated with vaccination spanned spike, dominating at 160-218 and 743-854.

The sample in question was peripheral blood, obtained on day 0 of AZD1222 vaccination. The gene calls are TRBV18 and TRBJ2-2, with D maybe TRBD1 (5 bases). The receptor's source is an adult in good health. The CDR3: CASSPLIDSSYTGELFF. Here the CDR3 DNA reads TGTGCCAGCTCACCCCTCATTGACAGTAGTTACACCGGGGAGCTGTTTTTT.